This T cell receptor (beta chain) derives from a study of T cell responses to AZD1222 COVID-19 vaccine. The study, taken as a whole, reports: Baseline seropositivity characterized only a handful of AZD1222 recipients. A mostly white British donor set with more females was recruited, and clonal diversity was possibly underestimated.

With respect to this clone: No antigen is known for it.

Sequencing used immunoSEQ multiplex PCR; TCRdb keeps in-frame clones, though not all of them. The sample consists of approximately 160,000 clones, approximately 94% of them appearing once. Trimming removed 6 bases at V and 3 bases at J, with 11 bases between. This CDR3 is built from 13 residues. Germline CDR1 reads WNHNN; CDR2 reads SYGVQD (reference sequence). The rearrangement uses TRBV10-1 and TRBJ2-5, with D perhaps TRBD2 (6 bases). Sequences were derived from peripheral blood, sampled 28 days after the second AZD1222 dose. This TCR derives from an adult who received the AZD1222 COVID-19 vaccine. The CDR3 coding sequence is TGCGCCAGCAGCGAGGGACTGAAAGAGACCCAGTACTTC. Its translation: CASSEGLKETQYF.